The 18 T cell receptor beta chains reported below all come from one sample, sequenced in a study of blood T cell repertoires in COVID-19. Here immunoSEQ multiplex PCR was the method, and the copy in TCRdb shows in-frame clones only, minus some. The top ten hold 11% to 15% of the sample, which has roughly 32,000 clones, about nine tenths seen once. The sample comprised peripheral blood. Every receptor here comes from a man between 60 and 75 years old with active COVID-19.

This chain links TRBV6-2 or TRBV6-3 with TRBJ2-3; TRBD2 matches at 8 bases. Germline V gives CDR1 MNHEY, CDR2 SVGEGT. The CDR3 extends over 14 amino acids. V gave up 6 bases and J gave up 2 bases; unmatched junction bases: 4. The DNA of the CDR3 is TGTGCCAGCAGCAGCGGGGGAGACACAGATACGCAGTATTTT. The encoded protein is CASSSGGDTDTQYF.

V gene TRBV10-3 combines with J gene TRBJ2-5; D is unclear. CDR1 and CDR2 from the germline V gene are ENHRY and SYGVKD. This CDR3 is 13 amino acids long. Trimming cost V 4 bases and J 1 base, with 7 bases left between them. The DNA for the CDR3 is TGTGCCATCAGTGCCGGGTCCCAAGAGACCCAGTACTTC. As protein: CAISAGSQETQYF.

V usage is TRBV5-3 and J usage is TRBJ2-3; 11 bases map to TRBD2. TRBV5-3 is an open reading frame whose function is uncertain. The junction had 10 bases not matched to a gene; V was cut back by 4 bases and J by 6 bases. The CDR3 runs 16 residues. The CDR3 region has the DNA TGTGCCAGAAGCCCAAGGACTAGCGGGCCTAGGGATACGCAGTATTTT. Translating gives CARSPRTSGPRDTQYF.

CDR3 amino acids: CARSLTPGGSSTDTQYF. For the CDR3, the DNA is TGTGCCAGAAGCCTTACGCCGGGGGGGTCTAGCACAGATACGCAGTATTTT. V is TRBV5-3 and J is TRBJ2-3; 8 nucleotides align to TRBD2. TRBV5-3 is designated an ORF whose function remains uncertain. V trimming: 4 bases; J trimming: 0 bases; junction bases outside the gene matches: 10. The CDR3 loop spans 17 amino acids.

This clone appeared once. The chain uses TRBV19 and TRBJ1-3; TRBD1 aligns across 8 bases. Unmatched junction bases numbered 3, after V lost 3 bases and J lost 2 bases. Germline CDR1 is LNHDA and CDR2 is SQIVND (reference sequence). This CDR3 has 15 amino acids. The CDR3, as DNA: TGTGCCAGTAGTATCTACAGGGGGACTGGAAACACCATATATTTT. Residues: CASSIYRGTGNTIYF.

The chain joins TRBV7-2 to TRBJ1-1; no firm D call. Germline loops: CDR1 SGHTA, CDR2 FQGNSA. V dropped 1 base and J dropped 2 bases, with 5 bases sitting between them. The CDR3 extends over 13 amino acids. The CDR3 loop is CASSLERNTEAFF. The CDR3 DNA reads TGTGCCAGCAGCTTAGAGAGAAACACTGAAGCTTTCTTT.

V is TRBV19 and J is TRBJ1-3; D unresolved. Germline CDR1 and CDR2: LNHDA and SQIVND (reference sequence). Trimming took off 2 bases at V and 4 bases at J, with 3 bases between the two ends. The CDR3 is 12 amino acids. This chain's CDR3 is CASSIPGNTIYF. The CDR3 DNA is TGTGCCAGTAGTATACCGGGAAACACCATATATTTT.

The gene calls are TRBV4-3 and TRBJ2-3; no clear D. Per germline, CDR1 LGHNA and CDR2 YSLEER. The CDR3 sequence is 11 residues long. Trimming took 4 bases from V and 5 from J, leaving 4 bases between them. The CDR3 loop reads CASSREDTQYF. Written as DNA, the CDR3 is TGCGCCAGCAGCCGCGAAGATACGCAGTATTTT.

This chain links TRBV6-5 with TRBJ1-6; D is perhaps TRBD1 (6 bases). V lost 6 bases, J lost 7 bases, and 10 bases lay in between. Germline CDR1 reads MNHEY; CDR2 reads SVGAGI. This CDR3 is built from 13 residues. The CDR3 nucleotides read TGTGCCAGCAGCCGGGACATAAATTCACCCCTCCACTTT. Translating it yields CASSRDINSPLHF.

The genes are TRBV7-3 and TRBJ2-5; D might be TRBD1 (6 bases). V gave up 1 base and J gave up 0 bases, with 12 bases separating them. The germline CDR1 and CDR2 sequences are SGHTA and FQGTGA. The CDR3 consists of 16 residues. CDR3 in DNA: TGTGCCAGCAGCTTAAAGAGGGGGAAGTACCAAGAGACCCAGTACTTC. It yields the protein CASSLKRGKYQETQYF.

The V call is TRBV7-9, the J call TRBJ2-7, with D perhaps matching TRBD2 (6 bases). Germline assignment: CDR1 SEHNR and CDR2 FQNEAQ (reference sequence). The V end lost 5 bases, the J end lost 7 bases, and 15 bases lay between the germline ends. This CDR3 has 13 amino acids. This CDR3 reads CASSGREKGEQYF. CDR3 coding DNA: TGTGCCAGCAGCGGTCGGGAGAAGGGGGAGCAGTACTTC. The full variable domain, with the rest looked up from reference TRBV7-9 and TRBJ2-7, is DTGVSQNPRHKITKRGQNVTFRCDPISEHNRLYWYRQTLGQGPEFLTYFQNEAQLEKSRLLSDRFSAERPKGSFSTLEIQRTEQGDSAMYLCASSGREKGEQYFGPGTRLTVT.

The chain links TRBV5-1 to TRBJ2-2; 7 bases agree with TRBD1. V gave up 0 bases and J gave up 4 bases; unmatched junction bases: 3. The CDR3 covers 15 residues. The germline V gene has CDR1 SGHRS and CDR2 YFSETQ. Here the CDR3 reads CASSLGGGGTGELFF. In DNA form, the CDR3 reads TGCGCCAGCAGCTTGGGAGGGGGCGGCACCGGGGAGCTGTTTTTT.

The rearrangement uses TRBV3-1 (or the pseudogene TRBV3-2) and TRBJ2-5; the match to TRBD2 covers 13 bases. Germline-derived CDR1 and CDR2 are LGHDT and YNNKEL (reference sequence). V shed 4 bases, J shed 1 base, and the junction held 3 bases outside the gene matches. This CDR3 comprises 16 residues. The CDR3 DNA sequence: TGTGCCAGCAGCCCCGGGACTAGCGGGGTCCAAGAGACCCAGTACTTC. The encoded protein is CASSPGTSGVQETQYF.

This chain links TRBV30 with TRBJ1-1; D is possibly TRBD1 (5 bases). Germline values: CDR1 GTSNPN, CDR2 SVGIG (reference sequence). The CDR3 is 13 residues long. Trimming stripped 2 bases from V and 3 bases from J, with 10 bases between. The CDR3 spells CAWSPSGDTEAFF. Written as DNA, the CDR3 is TGTGCCTGGAGTCCCTCGGGGGACACTGAAGCTTTCTTT.

The chain links TRBV6-6 to TRBJ2-1, with D possibly TRBD1 on 6 matching bases. The CDR3 covers 16 residues. Germline CDR1 MNHNY, CDR2 SVGAGI (reference sequence). V dropped 10 bases and J dropped 6 bases, with 25 bases sitting between them. This chain's CDR3 is CATTLLGQSYFNEQFF. The CDR3 nucleotides read TGTGCCACCACGTTACTCGGACAGAGTTACTTCAATGAGCAGTTCTTC.

The V and J genes are TRBV27 and TRBJ1-6; 7 nucleotides match TRBD1. In germline, CDR1 is MNHEY, CDR2 SMNVEV (reference sequence). V lost 3 bases to trimming and J lost 10 bases; unmatched junction nucleotides: 6. The CDR3 length is 14 residues. CDR3 bases: TGTGCCAGCAGTTTCGACAGGGCCCAATCACCCCTCCACTTT. It encodes CASSFDRAQSPLHF.

This chain joins TRBV7-9 and TRBJ1-2; 8 positions match TRBD1. From germline, CDR1 is SEHNR and CDR2 FQNEAQ (reference sequence). The CDR3 contains 14 residues. The V and J ends lost 5 bases and 4 bases, in that order; junction bases with no gene match: 6. CDR3 amino acids: CASSPGQGGYGYTF. For the CDR3, the DNA is TGTGCCAGCAGCCCTGGACAGGGTGGCTATGGCTACACCTTC.

This clone was picked up a small number of times. The J gene is TRBJ1-3, the V gene TRBV6-6; D is undetermined. Trimming stripped 4 bases from V and 7 bases from J, with 8 bases between. CDR1 and CDR2 (germline): MNHNY, SVGAGI (reference sequence). There are 12 residues in the CDR3. The CDR3 protein is CASSSTRNTIYF. CDR3 bases: TGTGCCAGCAGTTCCACCCGGAACACCATATATTTT.